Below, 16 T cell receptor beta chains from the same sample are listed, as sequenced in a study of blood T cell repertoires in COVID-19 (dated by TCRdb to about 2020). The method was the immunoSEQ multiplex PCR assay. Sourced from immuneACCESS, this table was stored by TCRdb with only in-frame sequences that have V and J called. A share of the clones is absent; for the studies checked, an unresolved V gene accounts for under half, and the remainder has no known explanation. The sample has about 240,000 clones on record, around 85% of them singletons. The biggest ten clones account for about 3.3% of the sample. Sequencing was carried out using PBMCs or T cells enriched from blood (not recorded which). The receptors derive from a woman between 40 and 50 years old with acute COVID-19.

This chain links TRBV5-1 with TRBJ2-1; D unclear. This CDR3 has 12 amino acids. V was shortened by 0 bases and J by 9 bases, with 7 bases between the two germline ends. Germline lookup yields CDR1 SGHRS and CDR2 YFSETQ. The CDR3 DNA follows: TGCGCCAGCAGCTTGGGGAGTGCTGAGCAGTTCTTC. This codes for CASSLGSAEQFF. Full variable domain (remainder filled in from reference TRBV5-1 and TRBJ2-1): KAGVTQTPRYLIKTRGQQVTLSCSPISGHRSVSWYQQTPGQGLQFLFEYFSETQRNKGNFPGRFSGRQFSNSRSEMNVSTLELGDSALYLCASSLGSAEQFFGPGTRLTVL.

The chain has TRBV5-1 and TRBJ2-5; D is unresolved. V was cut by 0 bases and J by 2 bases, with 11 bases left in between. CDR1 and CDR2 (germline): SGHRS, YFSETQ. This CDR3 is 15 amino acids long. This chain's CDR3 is CASSLDTGIQETQYF. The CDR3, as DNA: TGCGCCAGCAGCTTGGACACGGGTATACAAGAGACCCAGTACTTC.

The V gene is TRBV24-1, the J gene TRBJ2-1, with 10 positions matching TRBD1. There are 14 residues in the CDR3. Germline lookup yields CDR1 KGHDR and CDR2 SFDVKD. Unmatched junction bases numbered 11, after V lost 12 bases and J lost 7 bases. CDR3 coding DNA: TGTGCCGTTTCCGGGACAGGGGTGCGGAATGAGCAGTTCTTC. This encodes CAVSGTGVRNEQFF.

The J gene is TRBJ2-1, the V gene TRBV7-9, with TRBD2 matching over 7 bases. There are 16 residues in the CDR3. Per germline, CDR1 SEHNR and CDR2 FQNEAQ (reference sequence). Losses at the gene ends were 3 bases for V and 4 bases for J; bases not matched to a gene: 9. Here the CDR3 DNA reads TGTGCCAGCAGCTTCGGTAGTAGCGGGTTATACAATGAGCAGTTCTTC. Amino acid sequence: CASSFGSSGLYNEQFF.

The CDR3 DNA reads as TGTGCCAGCAGCTTAGGGCTAGCGGGAGGCATTTCCTCCTACGAGCAGTACTTC. It translates to CASSLGLAGGISSYEQYF. This chain joins TRBV7-2 and TRBJ2-7, with 11 bases fitting TRBD2. CDR3 length: 18 residues. CDR1 is SGHTA and CDR2 is FQGNSA in the germline V gene. V lost 1 base to trimming and J lost 0 bases; unmatched junction nucleotides: 8.

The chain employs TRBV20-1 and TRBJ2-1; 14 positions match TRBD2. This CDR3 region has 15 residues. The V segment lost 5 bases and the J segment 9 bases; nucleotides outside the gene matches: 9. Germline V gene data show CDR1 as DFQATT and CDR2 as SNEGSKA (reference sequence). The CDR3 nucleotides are TGCAGTGCTCGTGTCGGACTAGCGGGAGGCACTGAGCAGTTCTTC. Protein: CSARVGLAGGTEQFF.

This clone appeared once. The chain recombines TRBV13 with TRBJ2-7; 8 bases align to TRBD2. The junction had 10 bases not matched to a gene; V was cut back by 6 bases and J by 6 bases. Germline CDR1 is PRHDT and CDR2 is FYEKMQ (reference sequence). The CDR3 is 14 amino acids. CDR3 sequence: CASSRLASTVEQYF. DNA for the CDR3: TGTGCCAGCAGTCGACTAGCGTCAACGGTCGAGCAGTACTTC.

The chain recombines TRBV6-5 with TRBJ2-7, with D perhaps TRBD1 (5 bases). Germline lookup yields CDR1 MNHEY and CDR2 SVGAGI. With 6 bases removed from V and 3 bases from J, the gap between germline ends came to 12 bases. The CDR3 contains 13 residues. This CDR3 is CASRTPGLYEQYF. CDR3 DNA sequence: TGTGCCAGCAGGACACCAGGGCTCTACGAGCAGTACTTC.

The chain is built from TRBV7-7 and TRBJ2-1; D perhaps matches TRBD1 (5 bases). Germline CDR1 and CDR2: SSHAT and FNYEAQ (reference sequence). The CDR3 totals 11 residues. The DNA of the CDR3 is TGTGCTACGACAGTATACAATGAGCAGTTCTTC. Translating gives CATTVYNEQFF.

CDR3 DNA: TGTGCCAGCAGCTTACTTTTAGCGGGCGCTCGGCATGAGCAGTTCTTC. Translation gives CASSLLLAGARHEQFF. This rearrangement joins TRBV11-3 to TRBJ2-1, with 7 positions matching TRBD2. V was clipped by 2 bases and J by 8 bases; unmatched bases: 12. The CDR3 contains 16 residues. In germline, CDR1 is SGHNT, CDR2 YENEEA.

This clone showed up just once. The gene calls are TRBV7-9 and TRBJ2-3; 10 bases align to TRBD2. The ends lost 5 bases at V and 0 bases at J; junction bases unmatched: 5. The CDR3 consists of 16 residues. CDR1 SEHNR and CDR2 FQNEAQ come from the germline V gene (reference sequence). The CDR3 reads CASSPRTSGSTDTQYF. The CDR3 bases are TGTGCCAGCAGCCCAAGGACTAGCGGTAGCACAGATACGCAGTATTTT.

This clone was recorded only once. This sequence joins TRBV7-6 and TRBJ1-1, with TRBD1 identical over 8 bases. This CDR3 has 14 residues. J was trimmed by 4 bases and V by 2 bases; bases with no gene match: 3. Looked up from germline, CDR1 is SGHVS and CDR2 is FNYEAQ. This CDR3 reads CASSLLDRGTEAFF. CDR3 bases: TGTGCCAGCAGCTTACTTGACAGGGGCACTGAAGCTTTCTTT.

The CDR3 nucleotides are TGTGCCAGTAGTAGAACAGGGGCGAACACTGAAGCTTTCTTT. Encoded protein: CASSRTGANTEAFF. V usage is TRBV19 and J usage is TRBJ1-1; 7 positions agree with TRBD1. Germline V gives CDR1 LNHDA, CDR2 SQIVND (reference sequence). V lost 4 bases and J lost 1; bases outside the gene matches: 3. There are 14 residues in the CDR3.

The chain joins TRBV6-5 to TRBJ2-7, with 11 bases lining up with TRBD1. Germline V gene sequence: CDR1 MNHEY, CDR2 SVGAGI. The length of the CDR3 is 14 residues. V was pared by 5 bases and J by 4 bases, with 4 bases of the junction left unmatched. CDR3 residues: CASSTGTGGYEQYF. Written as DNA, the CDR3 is TGTGCCAGCAGTACCGGGACAGGGGGGTACGAGCAGTACTTC.

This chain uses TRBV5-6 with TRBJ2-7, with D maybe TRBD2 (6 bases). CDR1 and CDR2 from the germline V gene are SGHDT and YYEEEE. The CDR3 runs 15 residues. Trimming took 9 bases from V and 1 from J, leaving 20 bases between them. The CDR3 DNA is TGTGCCACCACTTCGACTAGTCCGGGATCCTACGAGCAGTACTTC. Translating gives CATTSTSPGSYEQYF. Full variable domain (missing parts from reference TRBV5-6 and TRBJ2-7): DAGVTQSPTHLIKTRGQQVTLRCSPKSGHDTVSWYQQALGQGPQFIFQYYEEEERQRGNFPDRFSGHQFPNYSSELNVNALLLGDSALYLCATTSTSPGSYEQYFGPGTRLTVT.

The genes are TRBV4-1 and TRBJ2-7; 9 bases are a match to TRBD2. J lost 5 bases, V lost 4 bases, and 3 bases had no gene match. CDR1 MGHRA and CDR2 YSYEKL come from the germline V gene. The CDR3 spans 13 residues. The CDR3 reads CASSPGTSNEQYF. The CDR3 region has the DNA TGCGCCAGCAGCCCCGGGACTAGCAACGAGCAGTACTTC.